This is a list of T cell receptor beta chains from one sample in a study of blood T cell repertoires in COVID-19. Some clones are missing from TCRdb's copy, which holds only in-frame ones; the method was immunoSEQ multiplex PCR. This sample has approximately 470,000 clones; 87% occur once, and the top ten carry 0.7%. Material: PBMCs or T cells enriched from blood (not recorded which). The receptor source for this set is a woman aged 18-29 years who had recovered from COVID-19. CDR3s include the opening cysteine and the closing phenylalanine or tryptophan. A D gene is named only where the DNA matches it firmly.

j_call: TRBJ1-6; v_call: TRBV7-8; d_call: NA; cdr3_aa: CASSPRDTFNSPLHF
j_call: TRBJ2-7; v_call: TRBV27; d_call: NA; cdr3_aa: CASSSRASYEQYF
j_call: TRBJ1-4; v_call: TRBV6-6; d_call: NA; cdr3_aa: CASQEAGAKLFF
j_call: TRBJ1-6; v_call: TRBV6-4; d_call: NA; cdr3_aa: CASSDEGTLESPLHF
j_call: TRBJ1-1; v_call: TRBV7-2; d_call: TRBD1; cdr3_aa: CASSLTGDGTEAFF
j_call: TRBJ1-2; v_call: TRBV6-4; d_call: TRBD1; cdr3_aa: CASSDSIPGLGVAGGYTF
j_call: TRBJ2-2; v_call: TRBV18; d_call: NA; cdr3_aa: CASSPGHSDGELFF
j_call: TRBJ2-5; v_call: TRBV5-1; d_call: TRBD1; cdr3_aa: CASSLGGTGGHQYF
j_call: TRBJ1-4; v_call: TRBV9; d_call: TRBD1; cdr3_aa: CASSAERQGGNEKLFF
j_call: TRBJ1-4; v_call: TRBV27; d_call: NA; cdr3_aa: CASSFGGSVREKLFF
j_call: TRBJ2-5; v_call: TRBV7-9; d_call: NA; cdr3_aa: CASSLGPYRKTQYF
j_call: TRBJ1-6; v_call: TRBV23-1; d_call: TRBD1; cdr3_aa: CASSHPGTGFGNSPLHF
j_call: TRBJ2-3; v_call: TRBV18; d_call: TRBD1; cdr3_aa: CASSPSPGQGSPDTQYF
j_call: TRBJ2-5; v_call: TRBV9; d_call: NA; cdr3_aa: CASSVGSGETQYF
j_call: TRBJ2-7; v_call: TRBV7-9; d_call: NA; cdr3_aa: CASSPVYEQYF
j_call: TRBJ2-7; v_call: TRBV18; d_call: NA; cdr3_aa: CASSPGQTSYEQYF
j_call: TRBJ1-5; v_call: TRBV5-1; d_call: NA; cdr3_aa: CASSPTHNQPQHF
j_call: TRBJ2-5; v_call: TRBV5-1; d_call: TRBD1; cdr3_aa: CASSLGTALPYQETQYF
j_call: TRBJ1-6; v_call: TRBV15; d_call: NA; cdr3_aa: CATSRGGGNSPLHF
j_call: TRBJ2-7; v_call: TRBV5-1; d_call: TRBD1; cdr3_aa: CASSHGEDRAEQYF
j_call: TRBJ1-1; v_call: TRBV2; d_call: NA; cdr3_aa: CASSEGEGKGTEAFF
j_call: TRBJ1-1; v_call: TRBV30; d_call: NA; cdr3_aa: CAWTATELNTEAFF
j_call: TRBJ1-5; v_call: TRBV19; d_call: NA; cdr3_aa: CASSKGGNSNQPQHF
j_call: TRBJ1-1; v_call: TRBV30; d_call: NA; cdr3_aa: CAWSSPLQREQNAEAFF
j_call: TRBJ2-6; v_call: TRBV7-8; d_call: TRBD1; cdr3_aa: CASSFDRVNSGANVLTF
j_call: TRBJ1-2; v_call: TRBV5-1; d_call: TRBD1; cdr3_aa: CASSIRQGGEGYTF
j_call: TRBJ1-5; v_call: TRBV12-3/TRBV12-4; d_call: NA; cdr3_aa: CASSLVRNQPQHF
j_call: TRBJ2-7; v_call: TRBV12-3/TRBV12-4; d_call: TRBD1; cdr3_aa: CASSVRQGSEQYF
j_call: TRBJ1-1; v_call: TRBV5-6; d_call: NA; cdr3_aa: CASSSYMNTEAFF
j_call: TRBJ1-1; v_call: TRBV30; d_call: TRBD1; cdr3_aa: CAWRRGRNEAFF
j_call: TRBJ2-1; v_call: TRBV28; d_call: TRBD1; cdr3_aa: CASSRRGRDRGFYNEQFF
j_call: TRBJ1-1; v_call: TRBV12-3/TRBV12-4; d_call: NA; cdr3_aa: CASSLSQGIRAFF
j_call: TRBJ1-1; v_call: TRBV2; d_call: TRBD1; cdr3_aa: CASRGTGGVTEAFF
j_call: TRBJ1-1; v_call: TRBV7-9; d_call: NA; cdr3_aa: CASSLEGAPAFF
j_call: TRBJ2-2; v_call: TRBV5-4; d_call: NA; cdr3_aa: CASSLNTGELFF
j_call: TRBJ1-2; v_call: TRBV6-5; d_call: NA; cdr3_aa: CASSYAGGYGYTF
j_call: TRBJ1-2; v_call: TRBV30; d_call: NA; cdr3_aa: CAWSQLDGYTF
j_call: TRBJ2-1; v_call: TRBV5-1; d_call: NA; cdr3_aa: CASRPYIGVSSYNEQFF
j_call: TRBJ1-2; v_call: TRBV6-5; d_call: TRBD1; cdr3_aa: CASNGQDNINYGYTF
j_call: TRBJ2-7; v_call: TRBV7-2; d_call: TRBD1; cdr3_aa: CASSFPPGTGRSYEQYF
j_call: TRBJ1-3; v_call: TRBV9; d_call: NA; cdr3_aa: CASGTLLSGNTIYF
j_call: TRBJ1-6; v_call: TRBV6-1; d_call: NA; cdr3_aa: CASSETGLTPLHF
j_call: TRBJ1-3; v_call: TRBV10-3; d_call: TRBD1; cdr3_aa: CAIRAGQYLSGNTIYF
j_call: TRBJ2-7; v_call: TRBV28; d_call: TRBD1; cdr3_aa: CASSSPGQGKGEQYF
j_call: TRBJ1-1; v_call: TRBV10-1; d_call: NA; cdr3_aa: CASSESGGGGTEAFF
j_call: TRBJ1-5; v_call: TRBV18; d_call: NA; cdr3_aa: CASSPIWMGQPQHF
j_call: TRBJ1-1; v_call: TRBV6-1; d_call: TRBD1; cdr3_aa: CASSEVGQANTEAFF
j_call: TRBJ1-2; v_call: TRBV10-3; d_call: TRBD1; cdr3_aa: CAIRRQGHGYTF
j_call: TRBJ1-4; v_call: TRBV5-1; d_call: NA; cdr3_aa: CASSLQGTFNEKLFF
j_call: TRBJ1-1; v_call: TRBV11-2; d_call: TRBD1; cdr3_aa: CASSRGTGRTEAFF
j_call: TRBJ1-3; v_call: TRBV11-2; d_call: NA; cdr3_aa: CASSPLTISGNTIYF
j_call: TRBJ2-3; v_call: TRBV5-1; d_call: TRBD1; cdr3_aa: CASSLEDRGVDTQYF
j_call: TRBJ2-7; v_call: TRBV2; d_call: TRBD1; cdr3_aa: CASSPLGQGGEQYF
j_call: TRBJ2-7; v_call: TRBV2; d_call: TRBD1; cdr3_aa: CASSGDRVSYEQYF
j_call: TRBJ1-5; v_call: TRBV18; d_call: TRBD1; cdr3_aa: CASSPPEGAGQPQHF